This T cell receptor beta chain was sequenced in a study of blood T cell repertoires in COVID-19. For the study at large: There were acute and convalescent COVID-19 samples, and they came from the United States, Italy and Spain. T cells, B-cell-depleted T cells, or PBMCs supplied cDNA or gDNA.

V shed 5 bases and J 9 bases; nucleotides not matched to a gene: 16. The V gene's germline CDR1 is LNHDA and CDR2 SQIVND (reference sequence). CDR3 length: 16 residues. Data came from immunoSEQ multiplex PCR; TCRdb stores just in-frame clones and leaves some out. Of 250,000 to 350,000 clones in the sample, over 75% were seen once. The Seattle patients joined while their infection was active and were tracked longitudinally afterward. This TCR was sampled from a human donor with COVID-19, enrolled during active disease. The donor label of this sample is uncertain. The source material was peripheral blood. V is TRBV19 and J is TRBJ2-3, with 8 bases identical to TRBD2. CDR3 residues: CASSVSGTSNSVTQYF. CDR3 bases: TGTGCCAGTAGTGTCTCCGGGACTAGTAATTCGGTCACGCAGTATTTT.